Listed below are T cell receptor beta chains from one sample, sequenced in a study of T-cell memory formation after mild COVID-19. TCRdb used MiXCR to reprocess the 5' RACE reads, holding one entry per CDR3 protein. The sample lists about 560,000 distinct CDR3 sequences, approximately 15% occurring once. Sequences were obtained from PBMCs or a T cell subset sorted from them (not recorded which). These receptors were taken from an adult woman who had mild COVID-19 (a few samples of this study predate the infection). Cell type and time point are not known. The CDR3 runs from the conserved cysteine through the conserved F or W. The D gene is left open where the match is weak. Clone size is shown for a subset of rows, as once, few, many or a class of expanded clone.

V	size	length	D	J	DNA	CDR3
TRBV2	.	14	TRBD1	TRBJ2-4	TGTGCCAGCCATTCGACAGGGTCCGGAAACATTCAGTACTTC	CASHSTGSGNIQYF
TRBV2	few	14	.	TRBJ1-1	TGTGCCAGCAGTGAAGAGGGTTGGAGCACTGAAGCTTTCTTT	CASSEEGWSTEAFF
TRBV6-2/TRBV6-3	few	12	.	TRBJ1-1	TGTGCCACTTTGGGGAGGATGTCGGACGCTTTCTTT	CATLGRMSDAFF
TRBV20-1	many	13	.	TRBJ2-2	TGCAGTGCTAGACCTACTCCCACCGGGGAGCTGTTTTTT	CSARPTPTGELFF
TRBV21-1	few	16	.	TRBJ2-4	TGTGCCAGCAGCAAAGGCAGGGGGCGCCTCAGAAACATTCAGTACTTC	CASSKGRGRLRNIQYF
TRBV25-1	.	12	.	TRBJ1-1	TGTGCCAGCAGTGAAGGGGGGGCCCAAGCTTTCTTT	CASSEGGAQAFF
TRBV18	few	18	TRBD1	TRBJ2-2	TGTGCCAGCTCACCTCCCGGGACAGGGGTCACAAACACCGGGGAGCTGTTTTTT	CASSPPGTGVTNTGELFF
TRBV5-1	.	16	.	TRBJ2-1	TGCGCCAGCAGCTCCCCGGACCGGAGCTCCTACAATGAGCAGTTCTTC	CASSSPDRSSYNEQFF
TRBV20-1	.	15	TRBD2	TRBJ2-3	TGCAGTGCTAGAATCGCGCGGGGGAGGACAGATACGCAGTATTTT	CSARIARGRTDTQYF
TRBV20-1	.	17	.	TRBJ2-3	TGCAGTGCTAGTCGCTCCCCCAGGCAACCTAGCACAGATACGCAGTATTTT	CSASRSPRQPSTDTQYF
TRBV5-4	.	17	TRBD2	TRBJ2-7	TGTGCCAGCAGCCCGGGTGCGGGCCGGGGAGGGGCCTACGAGCAGTACTTC	CASSPGAGRGGAYEQYF
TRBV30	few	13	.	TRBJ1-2	TGTGCCTGGAGTCAAACCATGGAGGGAGCCTACACCTTC	CAWSQTMEGAYTF
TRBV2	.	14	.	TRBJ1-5	TGTGCCAGCAGGGAGGCAGGGGCGGTCCAGCCCCAGCATTTT	CASREAGAVQPQHF